These 20 T cell receptor beta chains share one sample of origin, sequenced in a study of beta chain features in type 1 diabetes. Expressed TCRB transcripts were sequenced after all isolated RNA was converted to cDNA. Assay: immunoSEQ multiplex PCR; the TCRdb copy retains only in-frame clones and omits some. The table lists approximately 470,000 clones, approximately 28% of them singletons. The sequenced sample consisted of naive CD4+ T cells from blood. The receptors here all came from a man aged 18 to 30 in good health.

This sequence joins TRBV6-6 and TRBJ2-4; TRBD2 agrees at 8 bases. The V gene end was trimmed by 2 bases and the J gene end by 2 bases; junction bases not matched to a gene: 5. This CDR3 has 16 residues. The V gene's germline CDR1 is MNHNY and CDR2 SVGAGI (reference sequence). CDR3 protein: CASSYAAGGPKNIQYF. The CDR3, as DNA: TGTGCCAGCAGTTACGCGGCGGGAGGCCCCAAAAACATTCAGTACTTC.

J is TRBJ1-3 and V is TRBV30, with a possible D match to TRBD1 (6 bases). Germline CDR1 and CDR2: GTSNPN and SVGIG (reference sequence). Trimming left V 0 bases short and J 3 bases short, with 12 bases between. The CDR3 extends over 15 amino acids. The CDR3 nucleotides read TGTGCCTGGAGTGTAATGGGGGCTGATGGAAACACCATATATTTT. It codes for CAWSVMGADGNTIYF. The entire variable domain, with the rest obtained from reference TRBV30 and TRBJ1-3, is as follows: SQTIHQWPATLVQPVGSPLSLECTVEGTSNPNLYWYRQAAGRGLQLLFYSVGIGQISSEVPQNLSASRPQDRQFILSSKKLLLSDSGFYLCAWSVMGADGNTIYFGEGSWLTVV.

This clone was seen only once. The rearrangement uses TRBV9 and TRBJ2-3, with D unresolved. Per germline, CDR1 SGDLS and CDR2 YYNGEE. V lost 0 bases to trimming and J lost 10 bases, with 9 bases between them. This CDR3 has 12 residues. The CDR3 region is CASSVGSGPQYF. The CDR3 coding sequence is TGTGCCAGCAGCGTAGGGTCGGGCCCGCAGTATTTT.

V and J are TRBV29-1 and TRBJ2-5, with 7 bases aligning to TRBD2. This CDR3 region has 14 residues. Germline V gives CDR1 SQVTM, CDR2 ANQGSEA. V was clipped by 3 bases and J by 3 bases; unmatched bases: 7. This chain's CDR3 is CSVDKGGVEETQYF. CDR3 nucleotide sequence: TGCAGCGTTGATAAGGGAGGGGTTGAAGAGACCCAGTACTTC.

In the case of this clone: Here the CDR3 omits its conserved ending phenylalanine or tryptophan, so a read error is the likely source. It is unclear where the CDR3 begins or ends on the DNA, so no DNA is shown, and the CDR3 is as TCRdb lists it. V gene TRBV19 combines with J gene TRBJ2-3; TRBD2, the D gene given by the table, was not confirmed from the DNA. The CDR3 length is 13 residues, termini included. From germline, CDR1 is LNHDA and CDR2 SQIVND (reference sequence). The CDR3 loop reads CASSQTGTSGRSL.

This chain uses TRBV4-3 with TRBJ2-1, with D possibly TRBD2 on 6 matching bases. The CDR3 length is 16 residues. Trimming took 1 base from V and 2 from J, leaving 12 bases between them. Looked up from germline, CDR1 is LGHNA and CDR2 is YSLEER. CDR3: CASSQVPGVPYNEQFF. In nucleotides, the CDR3 is TGCGCCAGCAGCCAAGTCCCGGGAGTTCCCTACAATGAGCAGTTCTTC.

CDR3 bases: TGTGCCAGCAGTAGCAGGGGCAACTATGGCTACACCTTC. It specifies CASSSRGNYGYTF. The rearrangement links TRBV27 to TRBJ1-2, with a tentative D call TRBD1 (6 bases). This CDR3 comprises 13 residues. Trimming took off 5 bases at V and 2 bases at J, with 9 bases between the two ends. Germline loops: CDR1 MNHEY, CDR2 SMNVEV (reference sequence).

This clone was seen more than once but under ten times. DNA of the CDR3: TGTGCCAGCAGCCCCGAAGCGGGAAGAGATACGCAGTATTTT. The encoded protein is CASSPEAGRDTQYF. The chain has TRBV7-9 and TRBJ2-3; 7 nucleotides agree with TRBD2. Trimming at V came to 5 bases and at J to 5 bases, leaving 7 bases not matched to a gene. CDR3 length equals 14 residues. Germline CDR1 SEHNR, CDR2 FQNEAQ (reference sequence).

The chain is built from TRBV18 and TRBJ2-7; 11 bases align to TRBD2. The ends lost 6 bases at V and 4 bases at J; junction bases unmatched: 5. CDR1 and CDR2 (germline): KGHSH, LQKENI. The CDR3 is 14 amino acids. The DNA for the CDR3 is TGTGCCAGCTCGCTAACTAGCGGGAGATACGAGCAGTACTTC. Translated, it gives CASSLTSGRYEQYF.

The chain recombines TRBV20-1 with TRBJ1-1; no reliable D call. The CDR3 is 11 amino acids. CDR1 DFQATT and CDR2 SNEGSKA come from the germline V gene (reference sequence). The CDR3: CRFRERTEAFF. The CDR3 DNA is TGCAGATTTAGAGAGCGGACTGAAGCTTTCTTT.

The chain employs TRBV29-1 and TRBJ1-2; no firm D call. V was cut by 7 bases and J by 1 base, with 16 bases left in between. CDR1 is SQVTM and CDR2 is ANQGSEA in the germline V gene. The CDR3 length is 14 residues. This CDR3 reads CSGGEAAFNYGYTF. The CDR3 DNA sequence: TGCAGCGGTGGGGAGGCGGCCTTTAACTATGGCTACACCTTC.

The V gene is TRBV29-1, the J gene TRBJ2-6; 8 nucleotides match TRBD2. With V trimmed by 4 bases and J by 0 bases, 8 bases remained unmatched. Germline V gene data show CDR1 as SQVTM and CDR2 as ANQGSEA. The CDR3 has 17 amino acids. The CDR3 sequence is CSVGAGGTSSGANVLTF. CDR3 sequence (DNA): TGCAGCGTTGGGGCGGGAGGTACCAGCTCTGGGGCCAACGTCCTGACTTTC.

The chain carries TRBV9 and TRBJ2-1; perhaps TRBD2 as D (6 bases). The CDR3 runs 15 residues. Trimming stripped 5 bases from V and 6 bases from J, with 18 bases between. Looked up from germline, CDR1 is SGDLS and CDR2 is YYNGEE. CDR3 sequence reads: CASRKGLLEGNEQFF. In DNA form, the CDR3 reads TGTGCCAGCAGGAAGGGACTCTTGGAAGGCAATGAGCAGTTCTTC.

The rearrangement uses TRBV5-1 and TRBJ2-3; TRBD1 aligns across 7 bases. The CDR3 extends over 17 amino acids. The J segment lost 1 base and the V segment lost 1 base, leaving 9 bases of the junction unmatched. From germline, CDR1 is SGHRS and CDR2 YFSETQ. The CDR3 sequence: CASSLYGAGTGTDTQYF. In DNA form, the CDR3 reads TGCGCCAGCAGCTTGTATGGGGCTGGGACAGGCACAGATACGCAGTATTTT.

A few counts support this clone. In DNA form, the CDR3 reads TGCGCCAGCAGCTTGGAGGGACTAGCGGACAATGAGCAGTTCTTC. Translating gives CASSLEGLADNEQFF. The chain is built from TRBV5-1 and TRBJ2-1, with 11 bases fitting TRBD2. Germline V gene data show CDR1 as SGHRS and CDR2 as YFSETQ. V was clipped by 0 bases and J by 5 bases; unmatched bases: 1. CDR3 size: 15 residues.

This rearrangement joins TRBV7-9 to TRBJ2-5; a weak D match, TRBD1 (5 bases). This CDR3 has 14 amino acids. Germline V gene sequence: CDR1 SEHNR, CDR2 FQNEAQ (reference sequence). V lost 5 bases, J lost 5 bases, and 15 bases lay in between. This CDR3 is CASSANGPGETQYF. The DNA for the CDR3 is TGTGCCAGCAGCGCGAACGGGCCAGGGGAGACCCAGTACTTC.

The chain combines TRBV2 with TRBJ2-5; TRBD2 matches 9 bases. The CDR3 has 15 amino acids. V was pared by 3 bases and J by 5 bases, with 7 bases of the junction left unmatched. Looked up from germline, CDR1 is SNHLY and CDR2 is FYNNEI. The CDR3: CASSDPGTSKETQYF. The CDR3 region has the DNA TGTGCCAGCAGTGACCCCGGGACTAGCAAGGAGACCCAGTACTTC.

The table lists this clone with a few counts. V and J are TRBV11-1 and TRBJ2-7; 11 bases line up with TRBD1. CDR1 and CDR2 (germline): SGHAT, FQDESV (reference sequence). The CDR3 extends over 13 amino acids. After removal of 6 bases from V and 5 bases from J, the junction contained 3 bases not matched to a gene. The CDR3 reads CASRGQGANEQYF. The CDR3 DNA sequence: TGTGCCAGCAGAGGACAGGGGGCAAACGAGCAGTACTTC.

The chain employs TRBV6-5 and TRBJ2-1; 8 positions agree with TRBD1. Trimming at V came to 8 bases and at J to 5 bases, leaving 11 bases not matched to a gene. Germline V gives CDR1 MNHEY, CDR2 SVGAGI. This CDR3 comprises 15 residues. The CDR3 DNA follows: TGTGCCAGCGGTCGACAAGACAGGGGCCACAATGAGCAGTTCTTC. This encodes CASGRQDRGHNEQFF.

The chain combines TRBV7-7 with TRBJ2-7; 11 nucleotides match TRBD2. The germline V gene has CDR1 SSHAT and CDR2 FNYEAQ (reference sequence). The V and J ends lost 1 base and 3 bases, in that order; junction bases with no gene match: 2. The CDR3 is 15 residues long. The CDR3 protein is CASSLVTSGSYEQYF. CDR3 sequence (DNA): TGTGCCAGCAGCTTAGTAACTAGCGGGAGCTACGAGCAGTACTTC.